These 6 T cell receptor beta chains originate from one sample sequenced in a study of blood T cell repertoires in COVID-19. Sequencing used immunoSEQ multiplex PCR; TCRdb keeps in-frame clones, though not all of them. The data show around 300,000 clones, more than 85% seen once. What was sequenced was peripheral blood. Source of these receptors: a woman aged 25-40 years with COVID-19, enrolled during active disease.

This clone was observed once. CDR3 bases: TGCAGCGTTGGGAAAGGGAGCTCCTACGAGCAGTACTTC. Protein product: CSVGKGSSYEQYF. The chain recombines TRBV29-1 with TRBJ2-7, with D maybe TRBD2 (5 bases). V dropped 4 bases and J dropped 0 bases, with 10 bases sitting between them. The germline V gene has CDR1 SQVTM and CDR2 ANQGSEA. The length of the CDR3 is 13 residues.

The genes are TRBV19 and TRBJ2-7; possibly TRBD1 for D (5 bases). The CDR3 covers 14 residues. Trimming removed 5 bases from V and 4 bases from J, with 15 bases in between. In germline, CDR1 is LNHDA, CDR2 SQIVND (reference sequence). The CDR3 loop reads CASSPRAGKYEQYF. The DNA for the CDR3 is TGTGCCAGTAGTCCTCGGGCAGGGAAATACGAGCAGTACTTC.

The chain recombines TRBV10-3 with TRBJ2-5, with 8 nucleotides matching TRBD2. Germline CDR1 is ENHRY and CDR2 is SYGVKD. V gave up 3 bases and J gave up 5 bases; unmatched junction bases: 17. The CDR3 is made up of 18 amino acids. CDR3 in DNA: TGTGCCATCAGTGAATTTGTGGTTCGGGAGGGCCCTCCGGAGACCCAGTACTTC. Translation gives CAISEFVVREGPPETQYF.

The chain is built from TRBV19 and TRBJ2-7; possibly TRBD2 for D (5 bases). The CDR3 has 16 amino acids. Germline values: CDR1 LNHDA, CDR2 SQIVND (reference sequence). Deletions cut 7 bases from V and 0 bases from J, with 19 bases between. CDR3 DNA: TGTGCCAGTAAATTGCTCCCCATCGGGGTCTCCTACGAGCAGTACTTC. Amino acid sequence: CASKLLPIGVSYEQYF.

The gene calls are TRBV15 and TRBJ2-1, with a tentative D call TRBD2 (6 bases). The CDR3 extends over 14 amino acids. Trimming pared 1 base from V and 15 bases from J, leaving 19 bases between. Germline lookup yields CDR1 LNHNV and CDR2 YYDKDF (reference sequence). The CDR3 bases are TGTGCCACCAGCAGAGCGGAGGGATTCACTCCACTGTTCTTC. This translates into CATSRAEGFTPLFF.

V is TRBV6-6 and J is TRBJ2-7; TRBD2 might be the D (6 bases). The CDR3 runs to 14 residues. Looked up from germline, CDR1 is MNHNY and CDR2 is SVGAGI (reference sequence). The V end lost 6 bases, the J end lost 4 bases, and 16 bases lay between the germline ends. The CDR3: CASRALGSGYEQYF. CDR3 in DNA: TGTGCCAGCAGGGCCCTGGGGAGCGGGTACGAGCAGTACTTC.